This T cell receptor beta chain comes out of a study of blood T cell repertoires in COVID-19. Sequencing used immunoSEQ multiplex PCR; TCRdb keeps in-frame clones, though not all of them. Here the sample spans 250,000 to 350,000 clones, 85% to 90% being singletons. Germline CDR1 and CDR2: KGHSH and LQKENI. V lost 6 bases and J 5 bases, leaving 13 bases between the germline ends. This CDR3 region has 13 residues. The rearrangement joins TRBV18 to TRBJ2-5; D is possibly TRBD2 (7 bases). What was sequenced was peripheral blood. This clonotype was sampled from a woman in her forties or fifties with COVID-19, enrolled during active disease. For the CDR3, the DNA is TGTGCCAGCTCGCAACAGGGAGGGGAGACCCAGTACTTC. Translated: CASSQQGGETQYF.